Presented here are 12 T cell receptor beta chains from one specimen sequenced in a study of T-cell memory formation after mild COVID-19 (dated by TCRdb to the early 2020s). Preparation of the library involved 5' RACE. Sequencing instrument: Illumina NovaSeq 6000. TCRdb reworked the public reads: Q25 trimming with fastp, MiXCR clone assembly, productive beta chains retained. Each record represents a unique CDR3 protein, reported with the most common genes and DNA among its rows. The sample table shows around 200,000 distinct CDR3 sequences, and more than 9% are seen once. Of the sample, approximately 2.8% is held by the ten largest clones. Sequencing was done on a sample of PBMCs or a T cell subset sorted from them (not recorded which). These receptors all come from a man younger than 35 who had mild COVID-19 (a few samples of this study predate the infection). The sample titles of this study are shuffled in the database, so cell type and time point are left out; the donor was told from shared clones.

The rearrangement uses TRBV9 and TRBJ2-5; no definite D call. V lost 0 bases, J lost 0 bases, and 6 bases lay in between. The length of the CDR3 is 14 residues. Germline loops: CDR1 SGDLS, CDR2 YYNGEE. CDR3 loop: CASSVDGNQETQYF. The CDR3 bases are TGTGCCAGCAGCGTAGATGGGAACCAAGAGACCCAGTACTTC.

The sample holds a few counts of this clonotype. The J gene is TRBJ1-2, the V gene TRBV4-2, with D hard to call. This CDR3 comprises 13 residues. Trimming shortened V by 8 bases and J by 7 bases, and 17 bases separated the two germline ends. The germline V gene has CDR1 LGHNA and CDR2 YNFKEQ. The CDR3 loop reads CASRASGGGGYTF. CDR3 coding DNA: TGTGCCAGCCGGGCCTCGGGAGGTGGTGGCTACACCTTC.

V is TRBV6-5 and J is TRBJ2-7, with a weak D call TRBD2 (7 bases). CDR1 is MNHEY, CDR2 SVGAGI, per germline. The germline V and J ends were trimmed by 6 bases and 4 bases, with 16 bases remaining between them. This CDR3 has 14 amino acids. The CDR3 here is CASSLMGGLYEQYF. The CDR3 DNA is TGTGCCAGCAGCCTTATGGGGGGGCTTTACGAGCAGTACTTC.

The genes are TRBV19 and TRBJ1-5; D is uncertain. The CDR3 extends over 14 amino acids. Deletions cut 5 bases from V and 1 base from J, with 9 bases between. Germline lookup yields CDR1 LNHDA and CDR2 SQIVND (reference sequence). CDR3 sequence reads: CASSPSVSNQPQHF. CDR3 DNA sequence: TGTGCCAGTAGTCCATCGGTAAGCAATCAGCCCCAGCATTTT.

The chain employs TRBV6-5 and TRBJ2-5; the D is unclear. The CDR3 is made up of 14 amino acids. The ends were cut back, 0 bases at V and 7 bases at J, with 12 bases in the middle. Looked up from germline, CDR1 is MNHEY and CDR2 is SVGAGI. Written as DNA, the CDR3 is TGTGCCAGCAGTTACTCGATGGCCGTAAGGACCCAGTACTTC. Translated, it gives CASSYSMAVRTQYF.

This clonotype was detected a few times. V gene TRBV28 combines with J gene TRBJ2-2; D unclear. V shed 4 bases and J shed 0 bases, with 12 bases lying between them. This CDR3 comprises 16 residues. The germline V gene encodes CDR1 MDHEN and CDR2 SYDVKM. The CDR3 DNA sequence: TGTGCCAGCAGTTGGGTAGGCGGTTCGAACACCGGGGAGCTGTTTTTT. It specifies CASSWVGGSNTGELFF.

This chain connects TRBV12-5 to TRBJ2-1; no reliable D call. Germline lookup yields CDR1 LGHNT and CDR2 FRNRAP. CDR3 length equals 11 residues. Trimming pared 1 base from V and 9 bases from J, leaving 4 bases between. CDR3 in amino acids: CASGLGAEQFF. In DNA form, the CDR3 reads TGTGCTAGTGGTTTGGGTGCTGAGCAGTTCTTC.

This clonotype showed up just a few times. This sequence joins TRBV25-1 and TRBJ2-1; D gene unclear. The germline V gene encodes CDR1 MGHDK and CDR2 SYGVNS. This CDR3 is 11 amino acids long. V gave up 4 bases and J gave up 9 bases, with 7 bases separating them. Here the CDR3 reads CASSGFSEQFF. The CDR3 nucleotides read TGTGCCAGCAGTGGGTTCAGTGAGCAGTTCTTC.

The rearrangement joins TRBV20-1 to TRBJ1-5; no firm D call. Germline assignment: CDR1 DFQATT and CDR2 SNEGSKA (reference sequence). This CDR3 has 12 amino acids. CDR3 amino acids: CSCREGNQPQHF. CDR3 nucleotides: TGCAGCTGCCGCGAGGGCAATCAGCCCCAGCATTTT.

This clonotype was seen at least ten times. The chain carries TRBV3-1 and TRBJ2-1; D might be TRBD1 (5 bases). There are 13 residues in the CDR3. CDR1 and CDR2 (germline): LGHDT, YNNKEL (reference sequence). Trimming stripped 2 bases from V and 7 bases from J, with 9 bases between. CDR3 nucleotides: TGTGCCAGCAGCCAACAGGGCGGTAATGAGCAGTTCTTC. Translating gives CASSQQGGNEQFF.

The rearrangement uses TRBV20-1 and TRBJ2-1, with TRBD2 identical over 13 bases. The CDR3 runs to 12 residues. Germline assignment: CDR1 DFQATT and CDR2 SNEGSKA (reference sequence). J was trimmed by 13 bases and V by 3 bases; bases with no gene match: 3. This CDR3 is CSARTSGGSQFF. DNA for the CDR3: TGCAGTGCTAGGACTAGCGGGGGGTCACAGTTCTTC.

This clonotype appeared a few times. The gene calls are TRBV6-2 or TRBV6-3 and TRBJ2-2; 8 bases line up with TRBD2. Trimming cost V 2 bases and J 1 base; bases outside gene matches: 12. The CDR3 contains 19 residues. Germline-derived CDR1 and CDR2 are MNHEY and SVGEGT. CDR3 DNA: TGTGCCAGCAGTTACGGACTAGCCGCTAGATTAAGGAACACCGGGGAGCTGTTTTTT. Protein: CASSYGLAARLRNTGELFF.